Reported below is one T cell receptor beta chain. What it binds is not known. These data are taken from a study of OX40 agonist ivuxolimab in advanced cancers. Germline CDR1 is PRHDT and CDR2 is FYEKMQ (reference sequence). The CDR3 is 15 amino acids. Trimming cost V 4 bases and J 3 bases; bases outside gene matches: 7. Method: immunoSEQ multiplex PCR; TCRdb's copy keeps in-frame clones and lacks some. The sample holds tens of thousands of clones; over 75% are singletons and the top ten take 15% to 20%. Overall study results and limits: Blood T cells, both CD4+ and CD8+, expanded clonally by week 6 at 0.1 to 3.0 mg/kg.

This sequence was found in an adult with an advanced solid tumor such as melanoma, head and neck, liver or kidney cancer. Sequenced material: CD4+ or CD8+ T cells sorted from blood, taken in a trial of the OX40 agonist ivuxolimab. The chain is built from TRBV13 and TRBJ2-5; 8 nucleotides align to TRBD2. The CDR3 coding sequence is TGTGCCAGCAGCTATAGCGGGACCACAAAAGAGACCCAGTACTTC. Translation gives CASSYSGTTKETQYF.